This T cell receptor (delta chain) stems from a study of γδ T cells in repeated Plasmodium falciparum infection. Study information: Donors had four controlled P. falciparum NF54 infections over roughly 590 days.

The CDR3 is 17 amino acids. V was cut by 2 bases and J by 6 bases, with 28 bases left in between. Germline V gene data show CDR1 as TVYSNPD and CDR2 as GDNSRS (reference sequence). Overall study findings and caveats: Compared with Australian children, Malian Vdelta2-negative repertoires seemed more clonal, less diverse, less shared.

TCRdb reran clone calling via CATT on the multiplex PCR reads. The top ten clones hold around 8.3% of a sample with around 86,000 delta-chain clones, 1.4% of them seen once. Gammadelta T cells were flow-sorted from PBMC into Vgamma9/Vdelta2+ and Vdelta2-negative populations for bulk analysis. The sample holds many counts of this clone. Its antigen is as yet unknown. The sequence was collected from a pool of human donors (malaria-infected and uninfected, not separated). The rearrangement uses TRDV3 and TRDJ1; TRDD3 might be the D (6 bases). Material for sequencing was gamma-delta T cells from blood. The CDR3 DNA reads TGTGCCTTTCTAGGGTTCAATTCCCTACGCGGATACAATAAACTCATCTTT. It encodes CAFLGFNSLRGYNKLIF.